This TCR beta chain comes out of a study of blood T cells in healthy people across ages. The second PCR ran roughly 6 to 11 cycles with a sample-barcoded 5' primer and J-beta primers. A single record per CDR3 protein comes from TCRdb applying MiXCR to the 5' RACE reads. The data show more than 700,000 distinct CDR3 sequences, less than 70% seen once. Remarks on this clonotype: No antigen is known for it.

The CDR3 contains 14 residues. V dropped 7 bases and J dropped 0 bases, with 13 bases sitting between them. Roughly 10 milliliters of peripheral blood were drawn from each donor. Study-wide points: Unsorted PBMCs ruled out conclusive naive versus antigen-experienced comparison.

Sequenced material: blood. The chain uses TRBV12-3 or TRBV12-4 and TRBJ2-7; perhaps TRBD2 as D (5 bases). The TCR comes from an elderly man in good health. The CDR3 DNA sequence: TGTGCCAGCACAAAGGACTGGAGCTCCTACGAGCAGTACTTC. As protein: CASTKDWSSYEQYF.